These 3 T cell receptor beta chains share one sample of origin, sequenced in a study of CD8+CD57+ T cells in acquired aplastic anemia. The study profiled TCR beta VDJ and CDR3 using genomic DNA as template. TCRdb used MiXCR to reprocess the reads, holding one entry per CDR3 protein. The sample has some 160,000 distinct CDR3 sequences, 45% to 55% seen once. The sequenced patients had an expansion of CD8+CD57+ cells seen by flow cytometry. Sequencing was performed on sorted CD4+, CD8+, or CD8+CD57+ T cells (not recorded which) from PBMCs. The receptors here all came from a human donor with aplastic anemia.

In this sample, this clonotype turned up once. An end of the junction does not agree with germline; a read error may underlie this. The genes are TRBV19 and TRBJ1-2, with 10 bases aligning to TRBD1. CDR1 LNHDA and CDR2 SQIVND come from the germline V gene (reference sequence). The CDR3 is made up of 15 amino acids. CDR3 bases: TGTGTCAGTAGTAGCGCACGGACAGGGGGACATGGCTACACCTTC. Its translation is CVSSSARTGGHGYTF.

In its sample, this clonotype was seen once. Being one base from a much bigger clone, this may be a read error. The chain links TRBV10-3 to TRBJ1-1, with D unclear. The V gene's germline CDR1 is ENHRY and CDR2 SYGVKD. CDR3 size: 14 residues. V was shortened by 10 bases and J by 5 bases, with 20 bases between the two germline ends. In DNA, the CDR3 is TGTGCCAGCAAGCGGTACGGGAGTTTGACTGAAGCTTTCTTT. Its translation: CASKRYGSLTEAFF.

The chain employs TRBV11-2 and TRBJ2-3, with D possibly matching TRBD1 (6 bases). The V and J ends lost 0 bases and 4 bases respectively, with 8 bases between them. This CDR3 has 14 amino acids. CDR1 and CDR2 (germline): SGHAT, FQNNGV. CDR3 sequence: CASSLDRGADTQYF. The CDR3 DNA reads as TGTGCCAGCAGCTTAGACAGGGGCGCAGATACGCAGTATTTT.